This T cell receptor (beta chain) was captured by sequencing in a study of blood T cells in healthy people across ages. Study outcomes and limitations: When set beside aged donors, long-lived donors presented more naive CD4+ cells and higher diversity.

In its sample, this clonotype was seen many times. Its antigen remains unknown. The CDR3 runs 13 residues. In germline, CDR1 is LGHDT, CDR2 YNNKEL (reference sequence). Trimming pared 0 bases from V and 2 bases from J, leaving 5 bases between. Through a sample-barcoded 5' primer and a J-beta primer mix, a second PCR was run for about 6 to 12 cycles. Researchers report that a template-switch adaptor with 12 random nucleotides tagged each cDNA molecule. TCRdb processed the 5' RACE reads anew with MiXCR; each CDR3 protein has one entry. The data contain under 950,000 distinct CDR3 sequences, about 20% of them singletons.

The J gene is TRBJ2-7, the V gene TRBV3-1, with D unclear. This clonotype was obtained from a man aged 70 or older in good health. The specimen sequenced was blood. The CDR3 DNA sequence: TGTGCCAGCAGCCAAGATCGAGCCTACGAGCAGTACTTC. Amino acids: CASSQDRAYEQYF.